These T cell receptor beta chains were read from a single sample in a study of cytomegalovirus exposure and HLA in healthy donors. Here immunoSEQ multiplex PCR was the method, and the copy in TCRdb shows in-frame clones only, minus some. The sample shows around 160,000 clones, around 68% of them seen only once. The sequenced sample was PBMCs. The receptor set was obtained from a woman aged 40-49 years in good health and CMV-seropositive. CDR3s include the opening cysteine and the closing phenylalanine or tryptophan. D genes are given only for firm matches.

d_gene: TRBD1
v_gene: TRBV19
CDR3aa: CASAGTGFHEQYF

d_gene: TRBD1
v_gene: TRBV5-1
CDR3aa: CASSRDRVGDTIYF

d_gene: -
v_gene: TRBV4-2
CDR3aa: CASSQEGGVRYNEQFF

d_gene: -
v_gene: TRBV28
CDR3aa: CASTRGQNSYEQYF

d_gene: TRBD2
v_gene: TRBV9
CDR3aa: CASSVVVAGSSEQFF

d_gene: TRBD1
v_gene: TRBV18
CDR3aa: CASSPGTGANYGYTF

d_gene: -
v_gene: TRBV7-8
CDR3aa: CASSFAGTLYNEQFF

d_gene: -
v_gene: TRBV28
CDR3aa: CASSSDSKISYEQYF

d_gene: -
v_gene: TRBV5-4
CDR3aa: CASSFGGTPQETQYF

d_gene: -
v_gene: TRBV5-1
CDR3aa: CASSLGQEGNEQFF

d_gene: TRBD2
v_gene: TRBV2
CDR3aa: CATRLAEDTGELFF

d_gene: TRBD2
v_gene: TRBV28
CDR3aa: CASSLWTSGRGETQYF

d_gene: TRBD2
v_gene: TRBV7-8
CDR3aa: CASSLEGLAGTEQFF

d_gene: TRBD1
v_gene: TRBV2
CDR3aa: CATSTGRNTEAFF

d_gene: TRBD1
v_gene: TRBV7-2
CDR3aa: CASSFQGAGETQYF

d_gene: TRBD1
v_gene: TRBV19
CDR3aa: CASMGQASYEQYF

d_gene: -
v_gene: TRBV5-1
CDR3aa: CATTPDGGGYGYTF

d_gene: -
v_gene: TRBV5-4
CDR3aa: CASSTQGSDTQYF

d_gene: -
v_gene: TRBV4-1
CDR3aa: CASSQEGRGIYGYTF

d_gene: TRBD1
v_gene: TRBV6-6
CDR3aa: CASSYSGGAPPEAFF

d_gene: TRBD1
v_gene: TRBV4-2
CDR3aa: CASSGQGQGTEAFF

d_gene: TRBD1
v_gene: TRBV14
CDR3aa: CASSPYRQGGSTQYF

d_gene: -
v_gene: TRBV5-6
CDR3aa: CASSFSRRPPNPEAFF

d_gene: TRBD1
v_gene: TRBV27
CDR3aa: CASSPTGAMTYEQYF

d_gene: -
v_gene: TRBV6-5
CDR3aa: CASSYWGEGGGYGYTF

d_gene: -
v_gene: TRBV19
CDR3aa: CASSMRGEGQPQHF

d_gene: TRBD2
v_gene: TRBV27
CDR3aa: CASSPTGLAGGTEQYF

d_gene: -
v_gene: TRBV6-5
CDR3aa: CAAWGRGRSYGYTF